The 25 T cell receptor beta chains below were found in one sample sequenced in a study of T cell responses to AZD1222 COVID-19 vaccine. The table came from immunoSEQ multiplex PCR; TCRdb's copy has only in-frame clones and leaves some out. This table has 200,000 or so clones, roughly 91% appearing once. The sequencing used peripheral blood, collected on day 0 of MenACWY control vaccination. Receptor source: an adult in good health.

The rearrangement links TRBV5-1 to TRBJ2-5; 7 positions agree with TRBD1. CDR1 is SGHRS and CDR2 is YFSETQ in the germline V gene. V shed 4 bases, J shed 4 bases, and the junction held 7 bases outside the gene matches. This CDR3 region has 14 residues. As DNA, the CDR3 is TGCGCCAGCAGCGAACAGGGGTTTGCAGAGACCCAGTACTTC. As protein: CASSEQGFAETQYF.

The chain carries TRBV27 and TRBJ2-4, with 8 positions matching TRBD1. Germline CDR1 MNHEY, CDR2 SMNVEV (reference sequence). V gave up 6 bases and J gave up 3 bases; unmatched junction bases: 7. This CDR3 contains 15 residues. CDR3 DNA: TGTGCCAGCAGCCTACAGGGGGTTAGCAAAAACATTCAGTACTTC. It encodes CASSLQGVSKNIQYF.

The count of this clone is one. The V gene is TRBV6-5, the J gene TRBJ1-1; TRBD1 might be the D (5 bases). CDR1 is MNHEY and CDR2 is SVGAGI in the germline V gene. The ends were cut back, 11 bases at V and 0 bases at J, with 13 bases in the middle. The CDR3 runs 13 residues. DNA of the CDR3: TGTGCCGGGACTCGGGGGGTGAACACTGAAGCTTTCTTT. This sequence encodes CAGTRGVNTEAFF.

The chain couples TRBV6-6 to TRBJ1-5; 9 nucleotides align to TRBD1. The germline gives CDR1 MNHNY, CDR2 SVGAGI (reference sequence). This CDR3 has 16 residues. The J segment lost 4 bases and the V segment lost 7 bases, leaving 11 bases of the junction unmatched. The CDR3 region is CASTTPGTGRNQPQHF. In DNA form, the CDR3 reads TGTGCCAGCACAACTCCCGGGACAGGGCGGAATCAGCCCCAGCATTTT.

The rearrangement links TRBV7-9 to TRBJ1-5; possible D gene TRBD1, 6 bases. CDR1 and CDR2 (germline): SEHNR, FQNEAQ (reference sequence). With 2 bases removed from V and 4 bases from J, the gap between germline ends came to 15 bases. This CDR3 spans 16 amino acids. The CDR3, as DNA: TGTGCCAGCAGCTTATATTCGGGGGCTGCGAATCAGCCCCAGCATTTT. The encoded protein is CASSLYSGAANQPQHF.

The J gene is TRBJ1-5, the V gene TRBV12-3 or TRBV12-4; D unclear. V shed 3 bases and J shed 4 bases, with 7 bases lying between them. This CDR3 has 13 residues. The CDR3 DNA reads TGTGCCAGCAGTTTTAATAGGAATCAGCCCCAGCATTTT. This encodes CASSFNRNQPQHF.

The chain has TRBV3-1 (or the pseudogene TRBV3-2) and TRBJ1-2; D uncertain. Germline CDR1 LGHDT, CDR2 YNNKEL (reference sequence). CDR3 size: 13 residues. V gave up 6 bases and J gave up 2 bases, with 10 bases separating them. CDR3 in amino acids: CASSPTQNYGYTF. For the CDR3, the DNA is TGTGCCAGCAGTCCCACCCAGAACTATGGCTACACCTTC.

V and J are TRBV10-3 and TRBJ1-1; 8 bases match TRBD1. The germline gives CDR1 ENHRY, CDR2 SYGVKD. The CDR3 has 15 residues. V lost 6 bases and J lost 2; bases outside the gene matches: 8. Here the CDR3 reads CAIRDITGGNTEAFF. CDR3 sequence (DNA): TGTGCCATCAGGGATATCACAGGGGGAAACACTGAAGCTTTCTTT.

This chain links TRBV11-1 with TRBJ1-2; D gene uncertain. Germline CDR1 and CDR2: SGHAT and FQDESV (reference sequence). V lost 2 bases and J 8 bases, leaving 15 bases between the germline ends. This CDR3 contains 14 residues. This CDR3 is CASSLFQGTRGYTF. The CDR3 nucleotides are TGTGCCAGCAGCTTATTCCAAGGAACACGCGGCTACACCTTC.

The J gene is TRBJ1-2, the V gene TRBV6-6; the D gene is possibly TRBD1 (6 bases). The V gene's germline CDR1 is MNHNY and CDR2 SVGAGI (reference sequence). V lost 6 bases to trimming and J lost 4 bases, with 15 bases between them. The CDR3 extends over 14 amino acids. CDR3 loop: CASSSSGAGYGYTF. The CDR3 nucleotides are TGTGCCAGCAGCTCCTCGGGGGCCGGCTATGGCTACACCTTC.

This sequence joins TRBV2 and TRBJ1-5, with 7 positions matching TRBD1. The length of the CDR3 is 15 residues. Germline V lookup: CDR1 SNHLY, CDR2 FYNNEI. V dropped 7 bases and J dropped 0; count of bases not matched to a gene: 6. CDR3 protein: CASTKTGNSNQPQHF. The CDR3 DNA follows: TGTGCCAGCACGAAGACAGGGAATAGCAATCAGCCCCAGCATTTT.

This clone was recorded once. This rearrangement joins TRBV5-1 to TRBJ1-1; TRBD1 is a possible D gene (5 bases). CDR3 length: 16 residues. Germline V gene sequence: CDR1 SGHRS, CDR2 YFSETQ. With 4 bases removed from V and 0 bases from J, the gap between germline ends came to 16 bases. As DNA, the CDR3 is TGCGCCAGCAGCGGGGGGTCGGCAAATATGAACACTGAAGCTTTCTTT. It yields the protein CASSGGSANMNTEAFF. The full variable domain, completed using reference TRBV5-1 and TRBJ1-1, is KAGVTQTPRYLIKTRGQQVTLSCSPISGHRSVSWYQQTPGQGLQFLFEYFSETQRNKGNFPGRFSGRQFSNSRSEMNVSTLELGDSALYLCASSGGSANMNTEAFFGQGTRLTVV.

This sequence joins TRBV6-5 and TRBJ1-2; D remains ambiguous. Germline CDR1 is MNHEY and CDR2 is SVGAGI. This CDR3 is built from 15 residues. With 7 bases removed from V and 8 bases from J, the gap between germline ends came to 23 bases. The CDR3 DNA reads as TGTGCCAGCACCCCCCAGGCAGGAGTAGTGGACGGCTACACCTTC. Translated: CASTPQAGVVDGYTF.

The chain has TRBV25-1 and TRBJ1-1, with D perhaps matching TRBD1 (5 bases). This CDR3 has 12 amino acids. CDR1 and CDR2 from the germline V gene are MGHDK and SYGVNS. V was shortened by 6 bases and J by 0 bases, with 5 bases between the two germline ends. CDR3 region: CASRDMNTEAFF. Written as DNA, the CDR3 is TGTGCCAGCAGGGACATGAACACTGAAGCTTTCTTT. The entire variable domain, with the rest obtained from reference TRBV25-1 and TRBJ1-1, is as follows: EADIYQTPRYLVIGTGKKITLECSQTMGHDKMYWYQQDPGMELHLIHYSYGVNSTEKGDLSSESTVSRIRTEHFPLTLESARPSHTSQYLCASRDMNTEAFFGQGTRLTVV.

This clone was picked up a small number of times. This rearrangement joins TRBV15 to TRBJ2-7; D uncertain. The CDR3 is 16 amino acids. Between the trimmed V and J ends, which lost 5 bases and 5 bases, there was a span of 22 bases. In germline, CDR1 is LNHNV, CDR2 YYDKDF (reference sequence). CDR3 sequence reads: CATSQNPRLPRNEQYF. Here the CDR3 DNA reads TGTGCCACCAGCCAAAATCCTCGACTTCCCCGAAACGAGCAGTACTTC. Based on the CDR3 plus reference TRBV15 and TRBJ2-7, the full variable domain is DAMVIQNPRYQVTQFGKPVTLSCSQTLNHNVMYWYQQKSSQAPKLLFHYYDKDFNNEADTPDNFQSRRPNTSFCFLDIRSPGLGDTAMYLCATSQNPRLPRNEQYFGPGTRLTVT.

The chain combines TRBV6-5 with TRBJ1-6, with a tentative D call TRBD1 (5 bases). The CDR3 is 13 amino acids. V was trimmed by 5 bases and J by 9 bases, leaving 11 bases between them. The germline V gene has CDR1 MNHEY and CDR2 SVGAGI. CDR3: CASSLPGLSPLHF. DNA of the CDR3: TGTGCCAGCAGTCTACCGGGGCTTTCACCCCTCCACTTT.

CDR3 in amino acids: CASSVVSLGGDEQFF. As DNA, the CDR3 is TGTGCCAGCAGCGTAGTTTCCTTAGGGGGCGATGAGCAGTTCTTC. The rearrangement joins TRBV9 to TRBJ2-1; 7 nucleotides agree with TRBD1. From germline, CDR1 is SGDLS and CDR2 YYNGEE. V was clipped by 0 bases and J by 8 bases; unmatched bases: 8. The CDR3 is 15 amino acids. The full variable domain, rest sourced from reference TRBV9 and TRBJ2-1, is DSGVTQTPKHLITATGQRVTLRCSPRSGDLSVYWYQQSLDQGLQFLIQYYNGEERAKGNILERFSAQQFPDLHSELNLSSLELGDSALYFCASSVVSLGGDEQFFGPGTRLTVL.

V gene TRBV6-5 combines with J gene TRBJ1-1; 10 bases match TRBD1. V dropped 6 bases and J dropped 1; count of bases not matched to a gene: 5. This CDR3 has 15 amino acids. Germline V gene lookup returns CDR1 MNHEY and CDR2 SVGAGI. DNA of the CDR3: TGTGCCAGCAGGGGGACAGGGGTGGGGAACACTGAAGCTTTCTTT. Translated: CASRGTGVGNTEAFF.

The chain couples TRBV7-9 to TRBJ2-3, with D perhaps TRBD1 or TRBD2 (5 bases each). Germline-derived CDR1 and CDR2 are SEHNR and FQNEAQ (reference sequence). CDR3 length: 13 residues. Trimming shortened V by 4 bases and J by 4 bases, and 9 bases separated the two germline ends. CDR3 coding DNA: TGTGCCAGCAGCTCCCGGGGCGCAGATACGCAGTATTTT. As protein: CASSSRGADTQYF.

V usage is TRBV7-2 and J usage is TRBJ1-6, with no clear D. Germline V lookup: CDR1 SGHTA, CDR2 FQGNSA. This CDR3 region has 12 residues. The V and J ends lost 5 bases and 14 bases respectively, with 13 bases between them. The chain's CDR3 is CASSPYPGSLHF. The CDR3 DNA reads as TGTGCCAGCAGCCCCTATCCGGGATCCCTCCACTTT.

In this sample, this clone turned up once. The chain couples TRBV5-4 to TRBJ2-3, with a tentative D call TRBD1 (5 bases). V was trimmed by 4 bases and J by 4 bases, leaving 10 bases between them. Germline CDR1 reads SGHNT; CDR2 reads YYREEE (reference sequence). CDR3 size: 13 residues. The CDR3 protein is CASSPRVSDTQYF. DNA for the CDR3: TGTGCCAGCAGCCCCAGGGTATCAGATACGCAGTATTTT.

This clone was counted a few times. The chain joins TRBV7-2 to TRBJ2-2; tentative D call: TRBD2 (6 bases). The V and J ends lost 7 bases and 1 base respectively, with 13 bases between them. This CDR3 comprises 15 residues. Germline CDR1 SGHTA, CDR2 FQGNSA. In DNA, the CDR3 is TGTGCCAGCACGGGACTTCCGCAGAACACCGGGGAGCTGTTTTTT. It codes for CASTGLPQNTGELFF.

The V and J genes are TRBV10-3 and TRBJ1-1, with TRBD1 as a possible D gene (5 bases). Germline assignment: CDR1 ENHRY and CDR2 SYGVKD. V was cut by 3 bases and J by 1 base, with 6 bases left in between. The CDR3 is made up of 13 amino acids. The CDR3 here is CAISDGTNTEAFF. The CDR3 region has the DNA TGTGCCATCAGTGATGGGACGAACACTGAAGCTTTCTTT.

The chain uses TRBV12-3 or TRBV12-4 and TRBJ2-7; 7 bases line up with TRBD1. This CDR3 spans 13 amino acids. V was pared by 4 bases and J by 4 bases, with 4 bases of the junction left unmatched. The DNA for the CDR3 is TGTGCCAGCAGTTCACAGGGGCGGTACGAGCAGTACTTC. Its translation: CASSSQGRYEQYF.

The CDR3 region is CASSVDRGSNQPQHF. The CDR3 bases are TGTGCCAGTAGTGTGGACAGGGGGAGCAATCAGCCCCAGCATTTT. The V and J genes are TRBV19 and TRBJ1-5; TRBD1 matches at 10 bases. The CDR3 runs 15 residues. J gave up 1 base and V 5 bases, and 2 bases lay outside the gene matches. CDR1 and CDR2 from the germline V gene are LNHDA and SQIVND (reference sequence).